This TCR beta chain was sequenced in a study of blood T cell repertoires in COVID-19. Study details: There were acute and convalescent COVID-19 samples, and they came from the United States, Italy and Spain. PBMCs, B-cell-depleted T cells, or T cells provided the cDNA or gDNA that made up the material.

Original processing notes: Reference gene primers were amplified, and this amplification served to estimate nucleated cell counts. This table comes from immunoSEQ multiplex PCR, and its TCRdb copy is limited to in-frame clones, with some not included. The V and J calls and the clone size are those of that table, but D and trimming were determined from the DNA. The data contain approximately 170,000 clones, approximately 82% of them singletons. The source material was peripheral blood. The clonotype was recovered from a woman of 80 years or more with active or convalescent COVID-19.

The CDR3 reads CASSPDRGDNQPQHF. The DNA for the CDR3 is TGCGCCAGCAGCCCGGACAGGGGGGACAATCAGCCCCAGCATTTT. The chain joins TRBV5-1 to TRBJ1-5; 10 bases are a match to TRBD1. There are 15 residues in the CDR3. With V trimmed by 4 bases and J by 3 bases, 4 bases remained unmatched. In germline, CDR1 is SGHRS, CDR2 YFSETQ.